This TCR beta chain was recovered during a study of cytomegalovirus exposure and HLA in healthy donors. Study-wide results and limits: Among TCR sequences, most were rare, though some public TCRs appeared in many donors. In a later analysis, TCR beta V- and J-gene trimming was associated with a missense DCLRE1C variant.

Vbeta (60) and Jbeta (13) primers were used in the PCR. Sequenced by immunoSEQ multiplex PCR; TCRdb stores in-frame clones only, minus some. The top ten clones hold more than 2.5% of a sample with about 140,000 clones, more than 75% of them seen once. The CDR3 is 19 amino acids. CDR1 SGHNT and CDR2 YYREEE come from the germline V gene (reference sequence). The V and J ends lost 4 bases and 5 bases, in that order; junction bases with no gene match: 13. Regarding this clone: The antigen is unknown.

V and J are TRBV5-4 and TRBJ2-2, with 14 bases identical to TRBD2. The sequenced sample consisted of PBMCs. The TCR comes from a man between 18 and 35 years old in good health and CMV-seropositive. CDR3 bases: TGTGCCAGCAGCCTTTACGGGACTAGCGGGAGTGTAATTACCGGGGAGCTGTTTTTT. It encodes CASSLYGTSGSVITGELFF.